Listed below are T cell receptor beta chains from one sample, sequenced in a study of CD8 T cells in ankylosing spondylitis. TCRdb called the 5' RACE reads again in MiXCR, with one record for every CDR3 protein. The sample includes just under 550,000 distinct CDR3 sequences, roughly 13% of them seen just once. The sequenced sample consisted of blood, either unsorted or a sorted T cell fraction (not recorded which). These receptors were obtained from a male donor with ankylosing spondylitis. The CDR3 runs from the conserved cysteine through the conserved F or W. The D gene is left open where the match is weak. Size values are once, few and many counts, or a class for expanded clones, and some rows have none.

many TRBJ1-1 TRBD1 TRBV4-1 TGCGCCAGCAGCCAGGGGGACAGGCTGAACACTGAAGCTTTCTTT CASSQGDRLNTEAFF
few TRBJ2-7 TRBD2 TRBV20-1 TGCAGTGCTAGAGATCTATGGCTAGCGGGGAACTACGAGCAGTACTTC CSARDLWLAGNYEQYF
few TRBJ2-5 - TRBV14 TGTGCCAGCAGGCGGACTGGAGAGACCCAGTACTTC CASRRTGETQYF
few TRBJ2-5 - TRBV20-1 TGCAGTGCTATCGACGGGCGAGAGACCCAGTACTTC CSAIDGRETQYF
few TRBJ2-1 - TRBV25-1 TGTGCCAGCAGTGAGCCCGGGGGTTCCTACAATGAGCAGTTCTTC CASSEPGGSYNEQFF
- TRBJ2-5 - TRBV20-1 TGCAGTGCTAGAGCGTGGAGCCAAGAGACCCAGTACTTC CSARAWSQETQYF
- TRBJ1-1 - TRBV6-2/TRBV6-3 TGTGCCAGCAACATCCGGGACCCGGGGACTGAAGCTTTCTTT CASNIRDPGTEAFF
many TRBJ2-7 TRBD1 TRBV24-1 TGTGCCACCAGTGACGGGACAGGAGACTACGAGCAGTACTTC CATSDGTGDYEQYF
- TRBJ1-2 TRBD1 TRBV20-1 TGCAGTGCTAGCGGACAGGCTAACTATGGCTACACCTTC CSASGQANYGYTF
few TRBJ2-3 TRBD2 TRBV2 TGTGCCAGCAGCGCACCTACGGGGACTAGCGGGACCACAGATACGCAGTATTTT CASSAPTGTSGTTDTQYF
- TRBJ1-1 - TRBV7-8 TGTGCCAGCAGCCCTCCGACAGCCAACACTGAAGCTTTCTTT CASSPPTANTEAFF
- TRBJ2-1 - TRBV27 TGTGCCAGCAGTTTGATGAGGGGAAGCGATGAGCAGTTCTTC CASSLMRGSDEQFF
many TRBJ2-3 - TRBV7-9 TGTGCCAGCAGCCCGCAAGTCGGGGATACGCAGTATTTT CASSPQVGDTQYF
many TRBJ2-1 - TRBV7-9 TGTGCCAGCAGCTTAGCCGGGAGTGCCTACAATGAGCAGTTCTTC CASSLAGSAYNEQFF
- TRBJ2-1 - TRBV6-2/TRBV6-3 TGTGCCAGCAGTTACAGTACAATGAGCAGTCGCCCGAATGAGCAGTTCTTC CASSYSTMSSRPNEQFF
- TRBJ2-5 - TRBV5-1 TGCGCCAGCAGCCCGCTGGGTAGCGGCCAGACCCAGTACTTC CASSPLGSGQTQYF
- TRBJ2-7 - TRBV14 TGTGCCAGCAGCCAAGTTTACAGGGAACGAAGCGAGCAGTACTTC CASSQVYRERSEQYF
few TRBJ2-3 TRBD2 TRBV7-9 TGTGCCAGCAGCTTGCTAGCGGGAGAGACAGATACGCAGTATTTT CASSLLAGETDTQYF
few TRBJ2-3 TRBD2 TRBV4-2 TGTGCCAGCAGCCATGGTAGCGGGAGTGGAGATACGCAGTATTTT CASSHGSGSGDTQYF
many TRBJ1-2 - TRBV6-6 TGTGCCAGCAGTTACCATCCCTCGGACTATGGCTACACCTTC CASSYHPSDYGYTF
- TRBJ2-5 TRBD2 TRBV6-5 TGTGCCAGCAGTTACTCCCGCGGGAGGGCTGGCGAGACCCAGTACTTC CASSYSRGRAGETQYF
few TRBJ1-6 - TRBV27 TGTGCCAGCAGTCCGTTACATGTATCACCCCTCCACTTT CASSPLHVSPLHF
- TRBJ2-3 - TRBV5-1 TGCGCCAGCAGCTTCCGCCCGGGAACTAGCACAGATACGCAGTATTTT CASSFRPGTSTDTQYF